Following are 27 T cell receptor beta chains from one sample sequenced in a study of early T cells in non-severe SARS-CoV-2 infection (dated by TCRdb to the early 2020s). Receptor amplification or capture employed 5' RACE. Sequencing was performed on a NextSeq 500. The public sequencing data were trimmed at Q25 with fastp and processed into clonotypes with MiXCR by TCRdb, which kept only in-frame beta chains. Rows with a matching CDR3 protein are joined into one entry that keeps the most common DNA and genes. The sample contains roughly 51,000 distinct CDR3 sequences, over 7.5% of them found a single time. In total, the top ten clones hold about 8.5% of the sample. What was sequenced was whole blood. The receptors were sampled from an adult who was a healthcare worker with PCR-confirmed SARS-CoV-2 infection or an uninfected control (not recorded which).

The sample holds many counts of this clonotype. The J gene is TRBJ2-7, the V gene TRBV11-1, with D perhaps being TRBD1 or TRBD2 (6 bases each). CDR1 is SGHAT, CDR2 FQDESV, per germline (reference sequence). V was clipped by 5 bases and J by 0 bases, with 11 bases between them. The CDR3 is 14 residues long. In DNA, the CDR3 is TGTGCCAGCAGCGGCCGGGGGCTCTCCTACGAGCAGTACTTC. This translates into CASSGRGLSYEQYF.

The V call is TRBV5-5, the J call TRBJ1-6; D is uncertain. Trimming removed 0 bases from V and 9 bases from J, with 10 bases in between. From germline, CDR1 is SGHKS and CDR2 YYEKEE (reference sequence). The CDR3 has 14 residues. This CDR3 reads CASSLVSDASPLHF. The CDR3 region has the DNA TGTGCCAGCAGCTTGGTATCTGATGCTTCACCCCTCCACTTT.

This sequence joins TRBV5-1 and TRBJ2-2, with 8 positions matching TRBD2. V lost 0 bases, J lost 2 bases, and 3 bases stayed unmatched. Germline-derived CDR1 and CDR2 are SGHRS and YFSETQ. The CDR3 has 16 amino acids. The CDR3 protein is CASSLAGGANTGELFF. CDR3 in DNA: TGCGCCAGCAGCTTGGCGGGAGGGGCCAACACCGGGGAGCTGTTTTTT.

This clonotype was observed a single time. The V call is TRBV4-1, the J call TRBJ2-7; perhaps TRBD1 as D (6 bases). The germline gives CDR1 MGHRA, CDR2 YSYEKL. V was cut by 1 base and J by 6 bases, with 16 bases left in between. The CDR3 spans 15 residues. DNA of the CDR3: TGCGCCAGCAGCCAAGGAGGTCAGGGGAAGGGCGAGCAGTACTTC. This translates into CASSQGGQGKGEQYF.

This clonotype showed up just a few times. Here the CDR3 reads CASSDLNNEQFF. The CDR3 bases are TGTGCCAGCAGTGATTTAAACAATGAGCAGTTCTTC. The chain links TRBV7-9 to TRBJ2-1; D gene unclear. The CDR3 has 12 residues. The germline V gene encodes CDR1 SEHNR and CDR2 FQNEAQ (reference sequence). V was shortened by 6 bases and J by 5 bases, with 8 bases between the two germline ends.

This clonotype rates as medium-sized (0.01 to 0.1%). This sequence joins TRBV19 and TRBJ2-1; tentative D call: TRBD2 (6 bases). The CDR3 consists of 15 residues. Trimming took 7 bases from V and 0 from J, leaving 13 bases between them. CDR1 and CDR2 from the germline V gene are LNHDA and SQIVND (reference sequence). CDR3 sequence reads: CASNPGGSSYNEQFF. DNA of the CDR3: TGTGCCAGTAACCCCGGAGGGAGCTCCTACAATGAGCAGTTCTTC.

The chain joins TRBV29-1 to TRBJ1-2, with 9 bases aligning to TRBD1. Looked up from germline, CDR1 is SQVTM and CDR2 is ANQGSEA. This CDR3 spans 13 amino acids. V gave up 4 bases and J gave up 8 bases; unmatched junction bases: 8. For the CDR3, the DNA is TGCAGCGTTGGCCCGGGACAGGGAGGAGGCTACACCTTC. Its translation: CSVGPGQGGGYTF.

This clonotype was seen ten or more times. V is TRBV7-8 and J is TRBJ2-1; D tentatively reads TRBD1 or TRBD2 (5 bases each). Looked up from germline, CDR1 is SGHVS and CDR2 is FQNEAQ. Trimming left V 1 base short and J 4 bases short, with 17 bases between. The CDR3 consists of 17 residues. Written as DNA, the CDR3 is TGTGCCAGCAGCTTAGAAAATCAGGGACGGCCTTACAATGAGCAGTTCTTC. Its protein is CASSLENQGRPYNEQFF.

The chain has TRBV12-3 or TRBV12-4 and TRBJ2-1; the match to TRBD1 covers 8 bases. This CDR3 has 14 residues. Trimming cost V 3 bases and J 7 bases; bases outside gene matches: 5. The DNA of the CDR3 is TGTGCCAGCAGTTTCCAGGGGGCCGGGAATGAGCAGTTCTTC. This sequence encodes CASSFQGAGNEQFF.

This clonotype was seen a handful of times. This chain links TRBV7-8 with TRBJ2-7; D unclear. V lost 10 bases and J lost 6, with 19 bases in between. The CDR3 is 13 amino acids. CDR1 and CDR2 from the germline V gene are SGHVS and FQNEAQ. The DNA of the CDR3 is TGTGCCACCTCTCCGGGCTATCTAGGCGAGCAGTACTTC. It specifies CATSPGYLGEQYF.

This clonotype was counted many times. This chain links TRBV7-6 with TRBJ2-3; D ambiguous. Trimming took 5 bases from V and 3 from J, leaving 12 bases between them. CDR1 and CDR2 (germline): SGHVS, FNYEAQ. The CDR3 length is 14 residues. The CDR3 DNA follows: TGTGCCAGCAGCCCAAACGACCGTACAGATACGCAGTATTTT. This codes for CASSPNDRTDTQYF. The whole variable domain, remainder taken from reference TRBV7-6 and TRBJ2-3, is GAGVSQSPRYKVTKRGQDVALRCDPISGHVSLYWYRQALGQGPEFLTYFNYEAQQDKSGLPNDRFSAERPEGSISTLTIQRTEQRDSAMYRCASSPNDRTDTQYFGPGTRLTVL.

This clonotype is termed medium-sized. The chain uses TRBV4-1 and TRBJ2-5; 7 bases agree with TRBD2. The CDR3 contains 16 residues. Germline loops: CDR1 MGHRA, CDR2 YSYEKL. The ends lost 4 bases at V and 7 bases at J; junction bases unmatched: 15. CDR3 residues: CASSPKAGRETVTQYF. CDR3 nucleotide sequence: TGCGCCAGCAGCCCAAAAGCCGGGCGGGAGACGGTGACCCAGTACTTC.

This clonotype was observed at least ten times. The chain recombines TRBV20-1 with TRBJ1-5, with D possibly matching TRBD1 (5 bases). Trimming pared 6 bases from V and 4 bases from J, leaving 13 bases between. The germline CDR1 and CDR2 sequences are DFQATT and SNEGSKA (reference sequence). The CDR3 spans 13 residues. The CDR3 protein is CSAPTAANQPQHF. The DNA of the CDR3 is TGCAGTGCCCCGACAGCGGCAAATCAGCCCCAGCATTTT.

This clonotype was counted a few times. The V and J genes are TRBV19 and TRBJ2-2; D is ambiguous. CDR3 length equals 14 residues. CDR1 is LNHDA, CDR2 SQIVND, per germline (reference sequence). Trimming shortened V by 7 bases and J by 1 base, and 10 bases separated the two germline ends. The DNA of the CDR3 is TGTGCCAGTATGGGGAATTTGAACACCGGGGAGCTGTTTTTT. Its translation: CASMGNLNTGELFF.

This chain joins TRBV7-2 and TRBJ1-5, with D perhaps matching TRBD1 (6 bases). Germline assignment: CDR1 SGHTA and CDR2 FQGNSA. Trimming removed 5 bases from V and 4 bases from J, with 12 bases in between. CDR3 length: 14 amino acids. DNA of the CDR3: TGTGCCAGCAGCCCACAGGGTCGGAATCAGCCCCAGCATTTT. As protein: CASSPQGRNQPQHF. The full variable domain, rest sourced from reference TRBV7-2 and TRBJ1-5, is GAGVSQSPSNKVTEKGKDVELRCDPISGHTALYWYRQSLGQGLEFLIYFQGNSAPDKSGLPSDRFSAERTGGSVSTLTIQRTQQEDSAVYLCASSPQGRNQPQHFGDGTRLSIL.

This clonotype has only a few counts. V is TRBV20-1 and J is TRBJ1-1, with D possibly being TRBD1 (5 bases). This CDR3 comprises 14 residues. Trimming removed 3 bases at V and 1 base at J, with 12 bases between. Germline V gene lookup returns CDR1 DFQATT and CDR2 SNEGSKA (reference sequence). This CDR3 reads CSASGQGQNTEAFF. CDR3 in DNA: TGCAGTGCTAGTGGCCAGGGTCAGAACACTGAAGCTTTCTTT.

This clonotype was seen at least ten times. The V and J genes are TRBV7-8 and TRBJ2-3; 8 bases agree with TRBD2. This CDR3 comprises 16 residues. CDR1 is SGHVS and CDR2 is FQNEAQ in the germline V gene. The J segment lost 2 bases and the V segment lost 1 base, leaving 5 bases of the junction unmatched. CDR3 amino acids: CASSLVAGGDTDTQYF. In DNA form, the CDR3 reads TGTGCCAGCAGCTTAGTTGCGGGAGGCGACACAGATACGCAGTATTTT.

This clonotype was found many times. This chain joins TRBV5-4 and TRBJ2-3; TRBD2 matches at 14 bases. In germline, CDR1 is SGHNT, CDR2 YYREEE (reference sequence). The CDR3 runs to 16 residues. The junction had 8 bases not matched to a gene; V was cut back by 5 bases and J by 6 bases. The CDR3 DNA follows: TGTGCCAGCAGGAAAGGACTAGCGGGAGGAACCGATACGCAGTATTTT. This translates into CASRKGLAGGTDTQYF.

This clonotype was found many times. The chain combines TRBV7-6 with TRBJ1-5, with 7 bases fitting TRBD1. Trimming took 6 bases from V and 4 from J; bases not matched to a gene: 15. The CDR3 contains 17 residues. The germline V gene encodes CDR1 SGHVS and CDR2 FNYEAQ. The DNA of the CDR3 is TGTGCCAGCAGTTTGACAGGGAGGGGCGGTAGGAATCAGCCCCAGCATTTT. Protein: CASSLTGRGGRNQPQHF.

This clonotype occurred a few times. In DNA form, the CDR3 reads TGTGCCAGCAGCCAAGTCGGCGGGAGGGACGGCAATGAGCAGTTCTTC. Amino acid sequence: CASSQVGGRDGNEQFF. The chain combines TRBV4-2 with TRBJ2-1; 9 bases are a match to TRBD2. The CDR3 contains 16 residues. Germline V CDR1 and CDR2: LGHNA, YNFKEQ. V shed 1 base and J 6 bases; nucleotides not matched to a gene: 7.

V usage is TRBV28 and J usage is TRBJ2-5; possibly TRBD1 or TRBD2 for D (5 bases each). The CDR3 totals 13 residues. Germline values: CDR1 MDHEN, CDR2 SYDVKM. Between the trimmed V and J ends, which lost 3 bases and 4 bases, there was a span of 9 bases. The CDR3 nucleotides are TGTGCCAGCAGTTTCCCAGGGAGAGAGACCCAGTACTTC. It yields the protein CASSFPGRETQYF.

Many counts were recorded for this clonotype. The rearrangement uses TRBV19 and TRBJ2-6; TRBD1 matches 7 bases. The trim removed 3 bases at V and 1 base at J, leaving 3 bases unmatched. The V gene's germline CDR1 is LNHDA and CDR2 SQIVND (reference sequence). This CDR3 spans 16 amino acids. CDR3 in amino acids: CASSILTGSGANVLTF. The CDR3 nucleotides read TGTGCCAGTAGTATTCTGACAGGGTCTGGGGCCAACGTCCTGACTTTC. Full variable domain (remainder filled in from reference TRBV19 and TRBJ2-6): DGGITQSPKYLFRKEGQNVTLSCEQNLNHDAMYWYRQDPGQGLRLIYYSQIVNDFQKGDIAEGYSVSREKKESFPLTVTSAQKNPTAFYLCASSILTGSGANVLTFGAGSRLTVL.

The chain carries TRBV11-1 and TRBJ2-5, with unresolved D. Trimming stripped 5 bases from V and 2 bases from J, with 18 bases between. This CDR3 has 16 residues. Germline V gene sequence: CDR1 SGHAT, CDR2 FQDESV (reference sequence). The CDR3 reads CASSLPFPAPQETQYF. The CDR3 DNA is TGTGCCAGCAGCCTGCCCTTCCCCGCCCCGCAAGAGACCCAGTACTTC. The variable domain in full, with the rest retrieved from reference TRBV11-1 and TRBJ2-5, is EAEVAQSPRYKITEKSQAVAFWCDPISGHATLYWYRQILGQGPELLVQFQDESVVDDSQLPKDRFSAERLKGVDSTLKIQPAELGDSAMYLCASSLPFPAPQETQYFGPGTRLLVL.

This chain's CDR3 is CASSQAQGREQYF. In nucleotides, the CDR3 is TGCGCCAGCAGCCAGGCCCAGGGACGCGAGCAGTACTTC. This chain joins TRBV4-1 and TRBJ2-7; D assignment may be TRBD1 or TRBD2 (5 bases each). V was cut by 3 bases and J by 6 bases, with 12 bases left in between. Germline V CDR1 and CDR2: MGHRA, YSYEKL. The CDR3 consists of 13 residues.

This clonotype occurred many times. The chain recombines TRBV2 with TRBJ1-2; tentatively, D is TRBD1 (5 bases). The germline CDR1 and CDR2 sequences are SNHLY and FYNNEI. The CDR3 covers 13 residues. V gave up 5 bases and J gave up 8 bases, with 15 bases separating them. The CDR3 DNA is TGTGCCAGCAGTCTTCAGGGTACCGGCGGCTACACCTTC. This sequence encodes CASSLQGTGGYTF.

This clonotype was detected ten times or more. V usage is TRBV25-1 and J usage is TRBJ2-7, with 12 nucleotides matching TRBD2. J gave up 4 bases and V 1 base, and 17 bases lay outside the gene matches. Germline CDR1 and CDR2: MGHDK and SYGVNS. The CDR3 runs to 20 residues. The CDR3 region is CASSESRASGRGAGWYEQYF. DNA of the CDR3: TGTGCCAGCAGTGAATCACGCGCTAGCGGGAGGGGCGCCGGCTGGTACGAGCAGTACTTC.

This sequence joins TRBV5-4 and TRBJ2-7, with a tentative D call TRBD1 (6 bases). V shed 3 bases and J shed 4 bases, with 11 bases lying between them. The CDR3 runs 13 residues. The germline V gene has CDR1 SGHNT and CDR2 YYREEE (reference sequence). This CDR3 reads CASSYAQGYEQYF. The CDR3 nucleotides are TGTGCCAGCAGCTATGCACAGGGTTACGAGCAGTACTTC.